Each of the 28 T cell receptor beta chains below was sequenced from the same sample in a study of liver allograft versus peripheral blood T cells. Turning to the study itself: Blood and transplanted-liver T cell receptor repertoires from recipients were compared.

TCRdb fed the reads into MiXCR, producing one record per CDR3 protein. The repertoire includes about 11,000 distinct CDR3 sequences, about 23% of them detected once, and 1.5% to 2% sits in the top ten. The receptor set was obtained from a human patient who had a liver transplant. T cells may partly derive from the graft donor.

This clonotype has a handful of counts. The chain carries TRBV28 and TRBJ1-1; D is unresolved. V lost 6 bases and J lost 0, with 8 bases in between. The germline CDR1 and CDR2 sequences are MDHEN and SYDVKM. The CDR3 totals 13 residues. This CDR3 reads CASSSALNTEAFF. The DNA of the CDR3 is TGTGCCAGCAGCTCAGCTTTGAACACTGAAGCTTTCTTT.

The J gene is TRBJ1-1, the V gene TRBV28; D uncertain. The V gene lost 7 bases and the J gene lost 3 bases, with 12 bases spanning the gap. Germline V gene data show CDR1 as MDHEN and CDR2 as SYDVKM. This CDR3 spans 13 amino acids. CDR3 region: CASIQPAHTEAFF. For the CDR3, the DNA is TGTGCCAGCATACAACCGGCCCACACTGAAGCTTTCTTT.

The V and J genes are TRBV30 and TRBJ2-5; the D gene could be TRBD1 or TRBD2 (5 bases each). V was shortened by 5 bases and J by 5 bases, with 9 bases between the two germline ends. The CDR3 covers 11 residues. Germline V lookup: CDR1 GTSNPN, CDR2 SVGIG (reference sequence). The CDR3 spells CAWGRGETQYF. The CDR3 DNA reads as TGTGCCTGGGGTCGGGGCGAGACCCAGTACTTC.

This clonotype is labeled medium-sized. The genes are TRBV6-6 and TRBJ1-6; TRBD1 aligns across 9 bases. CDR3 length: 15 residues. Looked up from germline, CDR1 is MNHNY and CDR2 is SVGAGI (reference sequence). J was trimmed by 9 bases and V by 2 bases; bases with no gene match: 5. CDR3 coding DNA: TGTGCCAGCAGTTACGGGGACAGGGCGAGTTCACCCCTCCACTTT. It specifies CASSYGDRASSPLHF.

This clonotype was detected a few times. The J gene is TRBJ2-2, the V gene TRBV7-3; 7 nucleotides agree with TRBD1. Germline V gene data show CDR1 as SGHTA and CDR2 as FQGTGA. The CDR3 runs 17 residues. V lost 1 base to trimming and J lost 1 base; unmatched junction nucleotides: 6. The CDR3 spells CASSLNTWTGNTGELFF. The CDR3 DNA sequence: TGTGCCAGCAGCTTAAATACCTGGACAGGGAACACCGGGGAGCTGTTTTTT.

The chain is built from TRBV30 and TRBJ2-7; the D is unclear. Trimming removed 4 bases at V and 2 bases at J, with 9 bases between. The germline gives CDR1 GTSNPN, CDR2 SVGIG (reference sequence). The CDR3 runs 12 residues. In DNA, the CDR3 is TGTGCCTGGACGTCTGATACCTACGAGCAGTACTTC. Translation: CAWTSDTYEQYF.

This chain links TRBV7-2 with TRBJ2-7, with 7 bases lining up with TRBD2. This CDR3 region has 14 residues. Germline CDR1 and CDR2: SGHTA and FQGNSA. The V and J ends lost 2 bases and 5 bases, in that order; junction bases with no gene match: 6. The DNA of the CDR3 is TGTGCCAGCAGCTTAAGGGGCGGGGGTCACGAGCAGTACTTC. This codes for CASSLRGGGHEQYF.

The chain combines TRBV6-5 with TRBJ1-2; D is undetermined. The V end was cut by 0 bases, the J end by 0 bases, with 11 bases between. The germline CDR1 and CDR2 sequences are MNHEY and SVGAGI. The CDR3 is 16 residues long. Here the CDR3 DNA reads TGTGCCAGCAGTTACTCGAACCGGGCCGCTAACTATGGCTACACCTTC. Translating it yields CASSYSNRAANYGYTF.

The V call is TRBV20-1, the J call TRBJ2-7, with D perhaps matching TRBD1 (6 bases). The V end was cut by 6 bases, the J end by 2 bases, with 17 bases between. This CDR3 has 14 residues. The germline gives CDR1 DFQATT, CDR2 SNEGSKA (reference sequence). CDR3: CSATTGSNAYEQYF. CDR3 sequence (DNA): TGCAGTGCCACCACAGGGTCCAACGCCTACGAGCAGTACTTC.

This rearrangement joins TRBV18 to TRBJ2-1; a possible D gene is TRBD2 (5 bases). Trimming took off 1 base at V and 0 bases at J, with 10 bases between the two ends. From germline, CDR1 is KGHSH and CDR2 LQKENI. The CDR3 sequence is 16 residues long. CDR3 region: CASSPQRISSYNEQFF. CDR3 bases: TGTGCCAGCTCACCACAGCGGATTAGCTCCTACAATGAGCAGTTCTTC. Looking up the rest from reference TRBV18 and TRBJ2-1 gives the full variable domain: NAGVMQNPRHLVRRRGQEARLRCSPMKGHSHVYWYRQLPEEGLKFMVYLQKENIIDESGMPKERFSAEFPKEGPSILRIQQVVRGDSAAYFCASSPQRISSYNEQFFGPGTRLTVL.

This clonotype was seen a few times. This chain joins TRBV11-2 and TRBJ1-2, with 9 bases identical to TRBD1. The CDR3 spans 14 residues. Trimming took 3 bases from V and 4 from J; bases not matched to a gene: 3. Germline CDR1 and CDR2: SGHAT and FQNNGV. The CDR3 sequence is CASSFSTGGYGYTF. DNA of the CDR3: TGTGCCAGCAGCTTTTCGACAGGGGGCTATGGCTACACCTTC.

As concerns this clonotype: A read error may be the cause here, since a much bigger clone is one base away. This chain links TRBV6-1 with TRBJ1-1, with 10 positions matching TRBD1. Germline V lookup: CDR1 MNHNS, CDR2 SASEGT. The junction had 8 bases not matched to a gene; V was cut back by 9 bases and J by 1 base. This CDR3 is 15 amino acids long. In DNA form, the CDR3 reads TGTGCCAGAAGGCGACAGGGGGCGCCGAACACTGAAGCTTTCTTT. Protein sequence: CARRRQGAPNTEAFF.

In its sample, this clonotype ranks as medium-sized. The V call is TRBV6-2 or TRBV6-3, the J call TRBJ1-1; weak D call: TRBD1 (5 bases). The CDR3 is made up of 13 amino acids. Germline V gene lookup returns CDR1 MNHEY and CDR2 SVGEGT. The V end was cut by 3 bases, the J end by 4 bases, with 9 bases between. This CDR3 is CASSYSGSTEAFF. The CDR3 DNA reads TGTGCCAGCAGTTATTCAGGGTCCACTGAAGCTTTCTTT.

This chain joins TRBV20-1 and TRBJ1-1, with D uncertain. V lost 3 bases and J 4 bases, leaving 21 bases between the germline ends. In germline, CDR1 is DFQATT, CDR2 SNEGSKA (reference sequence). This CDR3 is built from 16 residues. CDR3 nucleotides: TGCAGTGCTAGGTTCCCCCGGTGGGAAACGCCCACTGAAGCTTTCTTT. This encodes CSARFPRWETPTEAFF.

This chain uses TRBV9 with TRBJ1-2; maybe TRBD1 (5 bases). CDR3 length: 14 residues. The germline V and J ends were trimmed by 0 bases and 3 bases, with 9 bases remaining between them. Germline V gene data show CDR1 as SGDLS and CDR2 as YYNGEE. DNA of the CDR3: TGTGCCAGCAGCGTAGCAGGGCTCGACTATGGCTACACCTTC. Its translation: CASSVAGLDYGYTF.

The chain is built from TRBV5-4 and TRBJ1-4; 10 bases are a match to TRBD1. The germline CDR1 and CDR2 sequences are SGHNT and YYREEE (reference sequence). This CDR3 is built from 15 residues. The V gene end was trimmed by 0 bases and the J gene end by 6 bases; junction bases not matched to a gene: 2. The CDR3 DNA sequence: TGTGCCAGCAGCTTGGGAGGACAGGGGGATGAAAAACTGTTTTTT. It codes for CASSLGGQGDEKLFF.

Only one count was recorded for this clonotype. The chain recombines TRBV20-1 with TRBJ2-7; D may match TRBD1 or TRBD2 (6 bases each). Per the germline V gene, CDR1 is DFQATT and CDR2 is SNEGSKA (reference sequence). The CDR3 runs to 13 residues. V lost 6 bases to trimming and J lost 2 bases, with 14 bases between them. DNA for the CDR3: TGCAGTGCCTGGACGGGGGCGGCCTACGAGCAGTACTTC. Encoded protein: CSAWTGAAYEQYF.

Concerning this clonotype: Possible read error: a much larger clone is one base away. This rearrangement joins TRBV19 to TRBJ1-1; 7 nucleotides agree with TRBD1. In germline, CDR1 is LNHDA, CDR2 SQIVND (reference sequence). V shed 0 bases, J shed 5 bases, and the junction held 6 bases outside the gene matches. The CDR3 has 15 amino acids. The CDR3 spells CASSIDLRGRTEAFF. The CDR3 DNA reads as TGTGCCAGTAGTATAGATCTCAGGGGGAGGACTGAAGCTTTCTTT.

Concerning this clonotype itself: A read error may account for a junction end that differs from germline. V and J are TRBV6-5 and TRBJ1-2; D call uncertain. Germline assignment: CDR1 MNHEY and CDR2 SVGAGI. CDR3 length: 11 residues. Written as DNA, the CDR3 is TGTGCCACCAGTGACCCCTCTGGCTACACCTTC. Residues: CATSDPSGYTF.

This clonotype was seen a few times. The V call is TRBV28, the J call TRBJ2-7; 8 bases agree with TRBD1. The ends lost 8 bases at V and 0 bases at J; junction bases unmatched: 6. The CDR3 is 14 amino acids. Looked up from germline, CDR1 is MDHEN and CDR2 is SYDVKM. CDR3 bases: TGTGCCAGCCGGGGGACAGGAATCTCCTACGAGCAGTACTTC. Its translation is CASRGTGISYEQYF.

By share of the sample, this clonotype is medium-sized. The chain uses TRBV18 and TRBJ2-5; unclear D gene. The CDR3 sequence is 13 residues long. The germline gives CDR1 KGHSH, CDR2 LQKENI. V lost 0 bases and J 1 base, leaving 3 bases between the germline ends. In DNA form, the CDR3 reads TGTGCCAGCTCACCACCGGTCCAAGAGACCCAGTACTTC. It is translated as CASSPPVQETQYF.

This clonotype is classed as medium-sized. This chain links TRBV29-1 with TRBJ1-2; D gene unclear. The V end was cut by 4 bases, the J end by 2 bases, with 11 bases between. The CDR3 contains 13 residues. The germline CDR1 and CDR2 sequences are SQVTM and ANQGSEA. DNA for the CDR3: TGCAGCGTTGGCGGCAGGTTGAACTATGGCTACACCTTC. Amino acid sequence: CSVGGRLNYGYTF. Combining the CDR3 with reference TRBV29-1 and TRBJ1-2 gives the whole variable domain SAVISQKPSRDICQRGTSLTIQCQVDSQVTMMFWYRQQPGQSLTLIATANQGSEATYESGFVIDKFPISRPNLTFSTLTVSNMSPEDSSIYLCSVGGRLNYGYTFGSGTRLTVV.

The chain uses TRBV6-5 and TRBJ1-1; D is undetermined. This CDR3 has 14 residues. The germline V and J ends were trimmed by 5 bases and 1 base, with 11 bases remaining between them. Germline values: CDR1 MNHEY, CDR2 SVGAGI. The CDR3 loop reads CASSTLSPNTEAFF. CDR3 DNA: TGTGCCAGCAGTACACTGTCCCCGAACACTGAAGCTTTCTTT.

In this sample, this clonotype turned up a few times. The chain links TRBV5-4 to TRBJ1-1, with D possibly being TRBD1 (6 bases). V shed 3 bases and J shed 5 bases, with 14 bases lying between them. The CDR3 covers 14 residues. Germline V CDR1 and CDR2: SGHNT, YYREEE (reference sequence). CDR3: CASSSKQGGTEAFF. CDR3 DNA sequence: TGTGCCAGCAGCTCCAAACAGGGAGGGACTGAAGCTTTCTTT. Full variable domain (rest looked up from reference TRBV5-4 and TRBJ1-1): ETGVTQSPTHLIKTRGQQVTLRCSSQSGHNTVSWYQQALGQGPQFIFQYYREEENGRGNFPPRFSGLQFPNYSSELNVNALELDDSALYLCASSSKQGGTEAFFGQGTRLTVV.

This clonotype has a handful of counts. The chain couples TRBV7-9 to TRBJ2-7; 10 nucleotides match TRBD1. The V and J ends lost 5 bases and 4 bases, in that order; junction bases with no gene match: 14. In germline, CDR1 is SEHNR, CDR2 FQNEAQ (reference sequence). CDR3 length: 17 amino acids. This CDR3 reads CASSMFIGTGVPYEQYF. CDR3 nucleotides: TGTGCCAGCAGCATGTTTATTGGGACAGGGGTCCCATACGAGCAGTACTTC.

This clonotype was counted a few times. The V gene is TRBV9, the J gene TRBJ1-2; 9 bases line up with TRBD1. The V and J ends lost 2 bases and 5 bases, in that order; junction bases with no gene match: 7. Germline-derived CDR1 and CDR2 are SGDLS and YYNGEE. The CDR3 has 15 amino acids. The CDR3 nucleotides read TGTGCCAGCAGCGTTACCGGGACAGGGCAATATGGCTACACCTTC. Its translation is CASSVTGTGQYGYTF.

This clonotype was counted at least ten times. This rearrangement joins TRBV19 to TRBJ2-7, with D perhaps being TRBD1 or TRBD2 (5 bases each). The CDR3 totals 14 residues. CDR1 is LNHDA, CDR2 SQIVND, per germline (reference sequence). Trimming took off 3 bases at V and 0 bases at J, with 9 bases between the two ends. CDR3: CASSIGGSSYEQYF. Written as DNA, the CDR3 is TGTGCCAGTAGTATTGGGGGTAGCTCCTACGAGCAGTACTTC.

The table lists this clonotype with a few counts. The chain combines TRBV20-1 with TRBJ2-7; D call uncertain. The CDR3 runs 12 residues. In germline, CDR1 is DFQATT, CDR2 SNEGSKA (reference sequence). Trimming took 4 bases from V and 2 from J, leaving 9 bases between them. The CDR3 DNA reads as TGCAGTGCTAACCCGCATCCCTACGAGCAGTACTTC. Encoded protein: CSANPHPYEQYF.